This record covers a single T cell receptor (beta chain). Its antigen is not identified. This entry is derived from a study of shared clonotypes between healthy human individuals. Assay used: immunoSEQ multiplex PCR; TCRdb lists only in-frame clones, some missing. The sample holds some 2.1 million clones, 90% to 95% seen once. Positively selected for CCR7, the CD45RO-negative cells used as naive CD8 cells excluded terminally differentiated effector memory CD45RA+ cells. General study findings and limits: There were few donors, and this limited the genetic and exposure-history diversity represented.

The material sequenced was naive CD8+ T cells from PBMCs. The TCR originated in a man between 18 and 35 years old in good health. Some clones in this sample may be carry-over from other donors' samples.

Here the CDR3 reads CASSLADRGAYEQYF. The CDR3 DNA reads as TGCGCCAGCAGCTTGGCCGATAGAGGCGCCTACGAGCAGTACTTC. The chain is built from TRBV5-1 and TRBJ2-7; unclear D gene. V shed 0 bases and J shed 2 bases, with 12 bases lying between them. The CDR3 consists of 15 residues. Germline V CDR1 and CDR2: SGHRS, YFSETQ.